Given below is one TCR beta chain in context. No antigen is known for it. No much larger clone is present one base from it, and per-base qualities are unavailable. This sample stems from a study of blood T cell repertoires in COVID-19 (dated by TCRdb to 2018 to 2021). A note on the overall study: Samples covering the acute and convalescent phases of COVID-19 were provided by collaborators in the United States, Italy and Spain. The material from the prospective study consisted of cDNA or gDNA derived from T cells, B-cell-depleted T cells, or PBMCs. Deeply sampled blood TCRbeta repertoires from subjects exposed to, actively infected with, or recovered from COVID-19 were included in the dataset. A freely available public database, intended as a resource for researchers studying the immune response to SARS-CoV-2, is where the repertoires were released. Samples were obtained from the ongoing ImmuneRACE study (first 160 participants) and from 1,200 or so subjects provided by 6 global collaborators. Sample metadata almost always included a de-identified subject ID, COVID-19 status, age in years and sex. Where HLA class I and class II types were available, the types were taken from metadata supplied by the sample provider, not from assay-based typing. General study outcomes and caveats: Clinical and demographic metadata were provided uncurated, with the amount varying by source and participant.

TCRbeta CDR3 regions were amplified from genomic DNA using the immunoSEQ Assay, a bias-controlled multiplex PCR. Concerning the study's data processing: The number of nucleated cells in each sample was estimated from the amplification of reference gene primers within the assay. To quantify the absolute abundance of each unique TCRbeta CDR3 rearrangement, sequence reads were collapsed and filtered. For each sample, productive Simpson clonality was calculated as the square root of Simpson's diversity index across productive rearrangements. The table comes from immuneACCESS by way of TCRdb, which keeps in-frame sequences with V and J called. Part of the clones is missing from these tables; in studies checked, under half for an unresolved V gene and the rest for unknown reasons. The D gene and trimming were derived from the DNA, and the V and J assignments and clone size from that table. This sample is represented by a few hundred thousand clones; roughly 87% of them were singletons. The ten largest clones capture more than 0.9% of the sample.

V loses 3 bases, J loses 8 bases, and the germline ends lie 10 bases apart. Reading the germline V gene (reference sequence) gives CDR1 GTSNPN and CDR2 SVGIG. The CDR3 sequence holds 11 residues, the cysteine and phenylalanine included. Kept here is only the CDR3 DNA, which spans 33 bases and is read in frame from base 1. Participants in the prospective study were enrolled through a virtual design, were aged roughly 18 to 100 years, and lived in some 24 United States geographic areas. In the prospective study, participants were assigned to cohorts based on the clinical history participants reported in a screening survey and a study questionnaire. Recovered participants in ImmuneRACE Cohort 3 were defined by two consecutive negative NP/OP PCR tests, clearance by a healthcare professional, or resolution of symptoms. Mobile phlebotomists in the prospective study collected whole blood, serum and a nasopharyngeal or oropharyngeal swab from every participant. Participants in the prospective study had the option to provide additional blood draws and questionnaires over a 2-month period. Before DNA extraction, blood samples from the prospective study were shipped at room temperature or frozen.

The sequenced sample was PBMCs or T cells enriched from blood (not recorded which). This chain joins TRBV30 to TRBJ1-2; the D gene lacks a confident call. The receptor comes from a woman in her 30s who had recovered from COVID-19. The DNA sequence follows: TGTGCCTGGAGGGTTACGGGAGGCTACACCTTC. Protein translation: CAWRVTGGYTF.